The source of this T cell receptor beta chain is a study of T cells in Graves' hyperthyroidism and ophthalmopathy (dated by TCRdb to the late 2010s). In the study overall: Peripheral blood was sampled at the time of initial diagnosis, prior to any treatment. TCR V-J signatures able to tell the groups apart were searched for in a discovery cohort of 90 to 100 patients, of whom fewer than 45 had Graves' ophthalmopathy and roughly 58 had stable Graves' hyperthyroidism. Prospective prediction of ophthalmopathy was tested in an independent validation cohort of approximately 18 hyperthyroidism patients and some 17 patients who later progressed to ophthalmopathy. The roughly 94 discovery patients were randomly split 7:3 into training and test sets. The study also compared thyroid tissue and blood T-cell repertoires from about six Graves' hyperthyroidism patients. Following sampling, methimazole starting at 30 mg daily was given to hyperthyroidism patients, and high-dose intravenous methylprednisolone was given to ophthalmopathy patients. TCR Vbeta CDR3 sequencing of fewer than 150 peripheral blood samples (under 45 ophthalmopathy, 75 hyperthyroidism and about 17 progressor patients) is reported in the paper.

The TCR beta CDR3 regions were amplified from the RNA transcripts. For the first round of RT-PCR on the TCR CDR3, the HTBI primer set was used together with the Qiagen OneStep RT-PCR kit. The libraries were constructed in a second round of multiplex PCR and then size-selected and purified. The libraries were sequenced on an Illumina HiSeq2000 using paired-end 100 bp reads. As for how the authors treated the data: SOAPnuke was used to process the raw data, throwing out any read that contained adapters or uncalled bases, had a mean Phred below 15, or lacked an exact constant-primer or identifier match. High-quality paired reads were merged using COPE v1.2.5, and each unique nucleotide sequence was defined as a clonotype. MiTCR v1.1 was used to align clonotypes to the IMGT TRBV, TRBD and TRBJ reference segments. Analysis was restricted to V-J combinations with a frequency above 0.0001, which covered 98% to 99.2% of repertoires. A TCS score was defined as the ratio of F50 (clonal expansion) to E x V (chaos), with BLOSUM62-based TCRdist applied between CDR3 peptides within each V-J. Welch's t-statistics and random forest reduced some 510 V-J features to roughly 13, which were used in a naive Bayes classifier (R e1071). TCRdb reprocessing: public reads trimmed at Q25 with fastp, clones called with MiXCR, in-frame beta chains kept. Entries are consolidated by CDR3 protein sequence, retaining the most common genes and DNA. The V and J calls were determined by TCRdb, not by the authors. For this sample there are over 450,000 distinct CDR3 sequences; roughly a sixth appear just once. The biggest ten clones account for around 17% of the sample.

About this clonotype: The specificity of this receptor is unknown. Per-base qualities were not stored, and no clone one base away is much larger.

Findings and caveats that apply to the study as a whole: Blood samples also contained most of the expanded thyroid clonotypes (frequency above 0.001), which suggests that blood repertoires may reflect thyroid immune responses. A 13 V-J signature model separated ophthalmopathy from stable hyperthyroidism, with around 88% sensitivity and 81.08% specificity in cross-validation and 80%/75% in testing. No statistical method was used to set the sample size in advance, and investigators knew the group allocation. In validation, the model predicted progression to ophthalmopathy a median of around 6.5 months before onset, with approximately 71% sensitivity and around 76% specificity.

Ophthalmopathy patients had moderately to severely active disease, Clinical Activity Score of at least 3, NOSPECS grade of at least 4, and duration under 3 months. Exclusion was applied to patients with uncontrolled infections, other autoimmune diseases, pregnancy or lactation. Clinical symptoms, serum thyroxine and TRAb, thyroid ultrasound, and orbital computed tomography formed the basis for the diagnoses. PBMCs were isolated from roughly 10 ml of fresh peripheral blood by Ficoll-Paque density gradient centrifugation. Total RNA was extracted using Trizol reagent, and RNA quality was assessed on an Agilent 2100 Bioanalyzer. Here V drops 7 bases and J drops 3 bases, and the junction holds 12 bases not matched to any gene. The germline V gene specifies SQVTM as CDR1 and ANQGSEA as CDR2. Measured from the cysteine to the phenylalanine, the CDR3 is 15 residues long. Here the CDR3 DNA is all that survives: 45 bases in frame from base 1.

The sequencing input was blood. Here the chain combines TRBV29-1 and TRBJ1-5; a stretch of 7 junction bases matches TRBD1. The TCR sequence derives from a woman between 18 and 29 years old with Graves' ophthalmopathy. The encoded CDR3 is CSDLKGGGNNQPQHF. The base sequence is TGCAGCGACCTTAAGGGAGGGGGCAACAATCAGCCCCAGCATTTT. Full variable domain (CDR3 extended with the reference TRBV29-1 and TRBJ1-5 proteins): SAVISQKPSRDICQRGTSLTIQCQVDSQVTMMFWYRQQPGQSLTLIATANQGSEATYESGFVIDKFPISRPNLTFSTLTVSNMSPEDSSIYLCSDLKGGGNNQPQHFGDGTRLSIL.